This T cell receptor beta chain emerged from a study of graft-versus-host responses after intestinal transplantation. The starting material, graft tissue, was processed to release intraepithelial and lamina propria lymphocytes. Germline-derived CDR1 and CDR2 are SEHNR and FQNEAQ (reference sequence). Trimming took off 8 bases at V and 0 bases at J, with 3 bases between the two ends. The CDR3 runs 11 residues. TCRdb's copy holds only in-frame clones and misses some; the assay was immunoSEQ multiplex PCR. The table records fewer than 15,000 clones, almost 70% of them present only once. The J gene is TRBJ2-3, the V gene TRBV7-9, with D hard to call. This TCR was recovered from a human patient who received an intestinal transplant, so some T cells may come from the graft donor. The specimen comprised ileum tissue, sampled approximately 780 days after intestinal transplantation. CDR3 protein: CASGSTDTQYF. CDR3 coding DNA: TGTGCCAGCGGAAGCACAGATACGCAGTATTTT.